The 10 T cell receptor beta chains reported below all come from one sample, sequenced in a study of blood T cell repertoires in COVID-19. Here immunoSEQ multiplex PCR was the method, and the copy in TCRdb shows in-frame clones only, minus some. The sample has more than 200,000 clones, roughly 90% seen once. Material: peripheral blood. The receptors come from a human donor in a cohort sampled during active COVID-19.

The chain employs TRBV6-5 and TRBJ1-6; maybe TRBD1 (5 bases). Trimming removed 2 bases at V and 7 bases at J, with 15 bases between. Germline CDR1 and CDR2: MNHEY and SVGAGI. The length of the CDR3 is 16 residues. DNA for the CDR3: TGTGCCAGCAGTTACGCTCCGGGACTAGGGAATTCACCCCTCCACTTT. Residues: CASSYAPGLGNSPLHF.

The chain carries TRBV18 and TRBJ1-2, with D tentatively TRBD1 (5 bases). CDR3 length: 15 residues. In germline, CDR1 is KGHSH, CDR2 LQKENI. Trimming stripped 0 bases from V and 4 bases from J, with 12 bases between. For the CDR3, the DNA is TGTGCCAGCTCACCACCCCGGGGACTCGTCTATGGCTACACCTTC. This gives the protein CASSPPRGLVYGYTF.

The chain employs TRBV30 and TRBJ1-2; D is unclear. Trimming cost V 4 bases and J 0 bases, with 15 bases left between them. The germline V gene encodes CDR1 GTSNPN and CDR2 SVGIG (reference sequence). This CDR3 is 15 amino acids long. CDR3 sequence reads: CAWNSRGFANYGYTF. The CDR3 DNA reads as TGTGCCTGGAATAGTCGGGGTTTTGCTAACTATGGCTACACCTTC.

This chain uses TRBV19 with TRBJ1-4; 10 bases fit TRBD1. Germline CDR1 and CDR2: LNHDA and SQIVND (reference sequence). The CDR3 has 15 amino acids. The junction had 8 bases not matched to a gene; V was cut back by 9 bases and J by 4 bases. CDR3 amino acids: CASRDRGLINEKLFF. DNA for the CDR3: TGTGCCAGCCGGGACAGGGGTCTGATTAATGAAAAACTGTTTTTT.

The chain employs TRBV5-1 and TRBJ2-7; 12 bases match TRBD2. Trimming cost V 3 bases and J 5 bases; bases outside gene matches: 6. This CDR3 has 15 residues. Looked up from germline, CDR1 is SGHRS and CDR2 is YFSETQ. Here the CDR3 reads CASSSYRTSGDEQYF. The DNA of the CDR3 is TGCGCCAGCAGCTCCTATCGGACTAGCGGGGACGAGCAGTACTTC.

The V and J genes are TRBV6-2 or TRBV6-3 and TRBJ2-5; 8 bases map to TRBD2. Per the germline V gene, CDR1 is MNHEY and CDR2 is SVGEGT. V gave up 4 bases and J gave up 2 bases; unmatched junction bases: 9. This CDR3 is built from 16 residues. CDR3 bases: TGTGCCAGCAGTTCGATGCGGGAGGACGGTCAAGAGACCCAGTACTTC. This translates into CASSSMREDGQETQYF.

J is TRBJ1-1 and V is TRBV25-1; 7 bases fit TRBD1. The junction had 6 bases not matched to a gene; V was cut back by 2 bases and J by 6 bases. Germline CDR1 is MGHDK and CDR2 is SYGVNS. The CDR3 is 14 residues long. CDR3 protein: CASSEVDRPPEAFF. Here the CDR3 DNA reads TGTGCCAGCAGTGAAGTGGACAGGCCTCCTGAAGCTTTCTTT.

This chain links TRBV5-1 with TRBJ1-1, with a possible D match to TRBD1 (6 bases). The CDR3 contains 14 residues. Germline-derived CDR1 and CDR2 are SGHRS and YFSETQ. Trimming removed 4 bases from V and 1 base from J, with 11 bases in between. CDR3 DNA sequence: TGCGCCAGCAGCCAAGGACAGAAGAACACTGAAGCTTTCTTT. Its translation: CASSQGQKNTEAFF.

V gene TRBV7-3 combines with J gene TRBJ2-3, with 14 positions matching TRBD2. V shed 6 bases, J shed 6 bases, and the junction held 14 bases outside the gene matches. The CDR3 is 18 amino acids. The V gene's germline CDR1 is SGHTA and CDR2 FQGTGA. In DNA, the CDR3 is TGTGCCAGCAGACCGGGACTAGCGGGAGCCCTGGGCGGGGATACGCAGTATTTT. Translated: CASRPGLAGALGGDTQYF.

By frequency in the sample, this clone is medium-sized. The V call is TRBV6-5, the J call TRBJ2-5, with TRBD1 matching over 7 bases. The germline V gene has CDR1 MNHEY and CDR2 SVGAGI. This CDR3 has 14 residues. Losses at the gene ends were 2 bases for V and 5 bases for J; bases not matched to a gene: 5. CDR3 in DNA: TGTGCCAGCAGTTACCAGGGGGACCGGGAGACCCAGTACTTC. Translation: CASSYQGDRETQYF.